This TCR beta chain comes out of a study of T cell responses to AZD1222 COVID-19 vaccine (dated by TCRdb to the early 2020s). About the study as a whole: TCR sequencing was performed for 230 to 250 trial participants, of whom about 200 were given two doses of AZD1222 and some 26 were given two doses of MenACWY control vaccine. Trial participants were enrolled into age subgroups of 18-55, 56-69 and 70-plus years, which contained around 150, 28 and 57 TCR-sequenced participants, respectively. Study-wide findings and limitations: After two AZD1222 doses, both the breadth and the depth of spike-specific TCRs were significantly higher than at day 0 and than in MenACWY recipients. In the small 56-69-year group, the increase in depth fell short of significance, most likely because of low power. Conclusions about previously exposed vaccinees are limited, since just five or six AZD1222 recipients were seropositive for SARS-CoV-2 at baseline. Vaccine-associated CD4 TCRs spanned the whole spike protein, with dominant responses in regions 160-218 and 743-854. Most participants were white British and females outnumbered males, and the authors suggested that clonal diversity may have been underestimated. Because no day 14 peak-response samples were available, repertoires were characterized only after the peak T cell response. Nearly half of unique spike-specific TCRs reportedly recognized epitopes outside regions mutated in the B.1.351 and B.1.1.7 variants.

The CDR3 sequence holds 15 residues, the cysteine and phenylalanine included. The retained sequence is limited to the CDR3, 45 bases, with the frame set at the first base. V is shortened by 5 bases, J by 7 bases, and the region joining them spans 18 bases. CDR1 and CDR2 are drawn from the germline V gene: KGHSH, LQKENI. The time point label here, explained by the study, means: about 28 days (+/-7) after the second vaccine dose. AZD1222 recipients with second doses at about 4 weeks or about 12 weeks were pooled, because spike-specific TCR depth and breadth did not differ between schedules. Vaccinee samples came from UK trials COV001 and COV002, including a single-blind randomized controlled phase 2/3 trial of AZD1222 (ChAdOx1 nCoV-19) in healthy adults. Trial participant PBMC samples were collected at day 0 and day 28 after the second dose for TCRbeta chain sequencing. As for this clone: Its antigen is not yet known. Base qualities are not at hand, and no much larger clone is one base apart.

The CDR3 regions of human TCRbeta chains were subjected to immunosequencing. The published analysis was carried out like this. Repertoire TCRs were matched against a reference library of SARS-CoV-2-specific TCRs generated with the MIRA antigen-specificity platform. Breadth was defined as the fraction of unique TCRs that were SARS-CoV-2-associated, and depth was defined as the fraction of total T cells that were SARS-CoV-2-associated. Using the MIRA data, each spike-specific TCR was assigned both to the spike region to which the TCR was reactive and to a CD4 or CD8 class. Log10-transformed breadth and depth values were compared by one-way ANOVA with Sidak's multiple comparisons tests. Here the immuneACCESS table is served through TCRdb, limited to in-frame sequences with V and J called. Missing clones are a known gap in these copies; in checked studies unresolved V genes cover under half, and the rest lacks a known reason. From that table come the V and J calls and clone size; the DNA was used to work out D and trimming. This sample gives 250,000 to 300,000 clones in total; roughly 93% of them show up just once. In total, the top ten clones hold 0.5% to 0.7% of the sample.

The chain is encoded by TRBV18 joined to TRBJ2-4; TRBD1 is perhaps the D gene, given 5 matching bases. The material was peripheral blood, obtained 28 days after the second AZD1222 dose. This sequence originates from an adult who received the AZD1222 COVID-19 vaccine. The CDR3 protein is CASSSPRQGRNIQYF. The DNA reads TGTGCCAGCTCAAGCCCCCGGCAGGGCCGGAACATTCAGTACTTC.